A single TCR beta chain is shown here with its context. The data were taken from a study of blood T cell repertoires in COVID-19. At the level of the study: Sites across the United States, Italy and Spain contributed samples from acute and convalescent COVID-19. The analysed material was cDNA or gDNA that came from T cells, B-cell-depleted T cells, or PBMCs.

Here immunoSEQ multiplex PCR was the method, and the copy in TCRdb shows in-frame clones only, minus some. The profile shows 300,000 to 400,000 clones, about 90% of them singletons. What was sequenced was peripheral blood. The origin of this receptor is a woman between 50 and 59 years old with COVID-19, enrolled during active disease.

CDR3 sequence: CASSLVASGRPRGYEQYF. The CDR3 DNA follows: TGTGCCAGCAGCTTAGTCGCTAGCGGGAGGCCCCGCGGATACGAGCAGTACTTC. The rearrangement joins TRBV7-8 to TRBJ2-7, with 11 bases aligning to TRBD2. Germline CDR1 and CDR2: SGHVS and FQNEAQ. Trimming removed 1 base from V and 4 bases from J; junction bases left unmatched: 12. CDR3 length: 18 residues.